This T cell receptor beta chain is from a study of blood T cell repertoires in COVID-19. In the study overall: Acute-phase and convalescent COVID-19 samples originated in the United States, Italy and Spain.

As handled by the study authors: It was from reference gene primer amplification that nucleated cell counts were estimated. Sequenced by immunoSEQ multiplex PCR; TCRdb stores in-frame clones only, minus some. V and J calls and clone size are those listed in that table; D and trimming were worked out from the DNA. The sample yields fewer than 300,000 clones, approximately 86% seen once. The germline V and J ends were trimmed by 8 bases and 1 base, with 17 bases remaining between them. This CDR3 comprises 15 residues. Germline V gene lookup returns CDR1 SNHLY and CDR2 FYNNEI. The sequenced sample was peripheral blood. The receptor's source is a man in his late teens or twenties with active or convalescent COVID-19. V and J are TRBV2 and TRBJ2-5; tentative D call: TRBD1 (6 bases). CDR3 coding DNA: TGTGCCAGCTGGCATACAGGGACACCCCAAGAGACCCAGTACTTC. It translates to CASWHTGTPQETQYF.